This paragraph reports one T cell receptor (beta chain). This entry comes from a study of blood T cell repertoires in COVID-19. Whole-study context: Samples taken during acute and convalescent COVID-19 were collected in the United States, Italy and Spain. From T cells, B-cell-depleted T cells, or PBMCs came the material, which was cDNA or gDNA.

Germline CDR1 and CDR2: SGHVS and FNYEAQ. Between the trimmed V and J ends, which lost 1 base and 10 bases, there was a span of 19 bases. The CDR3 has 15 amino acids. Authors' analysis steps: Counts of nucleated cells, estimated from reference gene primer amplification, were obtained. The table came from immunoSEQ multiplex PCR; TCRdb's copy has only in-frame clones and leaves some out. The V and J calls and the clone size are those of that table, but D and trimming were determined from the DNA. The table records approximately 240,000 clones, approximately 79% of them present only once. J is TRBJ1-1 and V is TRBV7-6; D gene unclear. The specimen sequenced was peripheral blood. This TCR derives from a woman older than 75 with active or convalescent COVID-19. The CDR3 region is CASSLVSEAHSGAFF. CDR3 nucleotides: TGTGCCAGCAGCTTAGTTTCGGAGGCCCATTCGGGAGCTTTCTTT. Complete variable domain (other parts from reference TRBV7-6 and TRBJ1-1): GAGVSQSPRYKVTKRGQDVALRCDPISGHVSLYWYRQALGQGPEFLTYFNYEAQQDKSGLPNDRFSAERPEGSISTLTIQRTEQRDSAMYRCASSLVSEAHSGAFFGQGTRLTVV.